Below, 21 T cell receptor beta chains from the same sample are listed, as sequenced in a study of human T cells and chemical hapten exposure. In TCRdb, the RACE reads were re-called with MiXCR into one record per CDR3 protein. Among over 65,000 distinct CDR3 sequences listed, 11% were seen once. Time point in this sample: patch test 2, 6 weeks after DPC sensitization. Described treatment: therapeutic diphenylcyclopropenone sensitization with weekly scalp DPC. The source was whole blood, collected in connection with sensitization to the hapten diphenylcyclopropenone (DPC). Source of these receptors: a man aged 18 to 35 with alopecia areata. Some clones in this sample may be carry-over from other donors' samples.

This clonotype was seen at least ten times. The CDR3 loop is CASRATWGFETQYF. DNA of the CDR3: TGTGCCAGCAGGGCGACGTGGGGCTTTGAGACCCAGTACTTC. This chain links TRBV7-9 with TRBJ2-5, with D possibly TRBD1 on 5 matching bases. V lost 6 bases and J lost 5, with 16 bases in between. Germline V gene sequence: CDR1 SEHNR, CDR2 FQNEAQ (reference sequence). The CDR3 spans 14 residues.

This clonotype was observed a handful of times. The rearrangement uses TRBV6-5 and TRBJ1-6; 7 positions agree with TRBD1. V trimming: 6 bases; J trimming: 5 bases; junction bases outside the gene matches: 4. The CDR3 runs 14 residues. Germline V CDR1 and CDR2: MNHEY, SVGAGI. CDR3 bases: TGTGCCAGCAGGGGGACAGTGGATAATTCACCCCTCCACTTT. Its translation: CASRGTVDNSPLHF.

There are a few counts of this clonotype. The V call is TRBV9, the J call TRBJ2-1; possibly TRBD2 for D (6 bases). The CDR3 runs to 16 residues. Germline V CDR1 and CDR2: SGDLS, YYNGEE. Between the trimmed V and J ends, which lost 0 bases and 0 bases, there was a span of 10 bases. In DNA form, the CDR3 reads TGTGCCAGCAGCGTAGATTTAGCGGTCTCCTACAATGAGCAGTTCTTC. Protein sequence: CASSVDLAVSYNEQFF.

The CDR3 bases are TGTGCCAGCAGTTGGGGGGAGCATCAGCCCCAGCATTTT. Translating it yields CASSWGEHQPQHF. The genes are TRBV6-2 or TRBV6-3 and TRBJ1-5, with TRBD1 as a possible D gene (5 bases). V was shortened by 4 bases and J by 5 bases, with 9 bases between the two germline ends. There are 13 residues in the CDR3. The germline V gene has CDR1 MNHEY and CDR2 SVGEGT.

This clonotype has a handful of counts. The J gene is TRBJ2-7, the V gene TRBV10-1, with TRBD2 matching over 8 bases. The CDR3 length is 13 residues. After removal of 4 bases from V and 5 bases from J, the junction contained 4 bases not matched to a gene. Germline-derived CDR1 and CDR2 are WNHNN and SYGVQD (reference sequence). CDR3 sequence: CASSAGLVHEQYF. The CDR3 bases are TGCGCCAGCAGTGCGGGACTAGTCCACGAGCAGTACTTC.

This clonotype has just a few counts. This chain uses TRBV6-2 or TRBV6-3 with TRBJ2-5; no clear D. This CDR3 is 12 amino acids long. Trimming pared 5 bases from V and 5 bases from J, leaving 9 bases between. Germline CDR1 MNHEY, CDR2 SVGEGT. CDR3 region: CASSRSSETQYF. In DNA form, the CDR3 reads TGTGCCAGCAGTCGCAGTTCTGAGACCCAGTACTTC.

The sample holds many counts of this clonotype. V and J are TRBV19 and TRBJ2-2, with D unclear. V dropped 6 bases and J dropped 5 bases, with 4 bases sitting between them. The CDR3 covers 11 residues. Germline assignment: CDR1 LNHDA and CDR2 SQIVND (reference sequence). The CDR3 nucleotides are TGTGCCAGTAGGGGGACCGGGGAGCTGTTTTTT. Translating gives CASRGTGELFF.

This CDR3 is CASSPGGTTQYF. In DNA form, the CDR3 reads TGTGCCAGCAGTCCAGGCGGGACTACGCAGTATTTT. The chain links TRBV12-3 or TRBV12-4 to TRBJ2-3; D possibly corresponds to TRBD2 (6 bases). V was shortened by 5 bases and J by 8 bases, with 11 bases between the two germline ends. There are 12 residues in the CDR3.

This clonotype was found many times. The J gene is TRBJ2-4, the V gene TRBV19, with TRBD1 as a possible D gene (5 bases). The germline V gene encodes CDR1 LNHDA and CDR2 SQIVND (reference sequence). The CDR3 has 15 amino acids. Trimming removed 5 bases at V and 1 base at J, with 12 bases between. DNA of the CDR3: TGTGCCAGTAGTTATCAGGGTTTTGCCAAAAACATTCAGTACTTC. Protein sequence: CASSYQGFAKNIQYF.

This clonotype has ten or more counts. The gene calls are TRBV29-1 and TRBJ2-2; either TRBD1 or TRBD2 may fit D (6 bases each). This CDR3 spans 14 amino acids. Looked up from germline, CDR1 is SQVTM and CDR2 is ANQGSEA. V was cut by 3 bases and J by 3 bases, with 11 bases left in between. The CDR3 sequence is CSVDGGRDTGELFF. CDR3 coding DNA: TGCAGCGTTGACGGGGGCAGGGACACCGGGGAGCTGTTTTTT.

This clonotype came up many times. J is TRBJ1-6 and V is TRBV2; tentatively, D is TRBD1 (5 bases). The V gene lost 6 bases and the J gene lost 7 bases, with 16 bases spanning the gap. Germline loops: CDR1 SNHLY, CDR2 FYNNEI. The CDR3 contains 15 residues. This CDR3 reads CASRPLGVWNSPLHF. CDR3 nucleotides: TGTGCCAGCAGGCCCTTGGGGGTGTGGAATTCACCCCTCCACTTT.

This rearrangement joins TRBV4-3 to TRBJ2-4; tentatively, D is TRBD1 (6 bases). V was cut by 4 bases and J by 10 bases, with 14 bases left in between. The CDR3 is made up of 13 amino acids. Germline V lookup: CDR1 LGHNA, CDR2 YSLEER. The CDR3 here is CASSLDRAVIQYF. CDR3 sequence (DNA): TGCGCCAGCAGCCTGGACAGAGCCGTGATTCAGTACTTC.

This clonotype was counted between two and nine times. The gene calls are TRBV18 and TRBJ2-7; TRBD1 matches at 12 bases. The CDR3 consists of 15 residues. Trimming cost V 6 bases and J 7 bases; bases outside gene matches: 10. Germline values: CDR1 KGHSH, CDR2 LQKENI. The CDR3 DNA is TGTGCCAGCTCCCCCCAGGGACAGGGGGCTGGAGAGCAGTACTTC. The encoded protein is CASSPQGQGAGEQYF.

This clonotype has just one count. Possible read error: a much larger clone is one base away. The chain employs TRBV12-3 or TRBV12-4 and TRBJ2-3; 8 nucleotides line up with TRBD1. J gave up 2 bases and V 6 bases, and 7 bases lay outside the gene matches. The length of the CDR3 is 15 residues. CDR3 region: CASRDDRGHTDTQYF. The CDR3, as DNA: TGTGCCAGCAGAGACGACAGGGGTCACACAGATACGCAGTATTTT.

In its sample, this clonotype was seen many times. The chain recombines TRBV4-3 with TRBJ1-2; maybe TRBD1 (6 bases). The CDR3 spans 16 residues. Germline V CDR1 and CDR2: LGHNA, YSLEER. V was trimmed by 0 bases and J by 7 bases, leaving 18 bases between them. Here the CDR3 reads CASSQEIVRGAAGYTF. CDR3 nucleotide sequence: TGCGCCAGCAGCCAAGAAATCGTCCGGGGGGCCGCTGGCTACACCTTC.

In the case of this clonotype: A read error is possible here, since a much larger clone lies one base away. The chain joins TRBV7-2 to TRBJ1-2; weak D call: TRBD1 (6 bases). Looked up from germline, CDR1 is SGHTA and CDR2 is FQGNSA. This CDR3 comprises 14 residues. The CDR3 loop is CVSSLKDRNYGYTF. CDR3 nucleotides: TGTGTCAGCAGCCTGAAAGACAGGAACTATGGCTACACCTTC.

V and J are TRBV4-2 and TRBJ1-2; 7 nucleotides line up with TRBD1. V lost 2 bases, J lost 2 bases, and 17 bases stayed unmatched. Germline V gives CDR1 LGHNA, CDR2 YNFKEQ. The CDR3 covers 19 residues. The CDR3 spells CASSQFLSKAQTGNYGYTF. For the CDR3, the DNA is TGTGCCAGCAGCCAATTTCTTTCTAAAGCCCAGACAGGGAACTATGGCTACACCTTC.

This rearrangement joins TRBV14 to TRBJ2-7, with D possibly being TRBD1 (6 bases). Germline V gene data show CDR1 as SGHDN and CDR2 as FVKESK. This CDR3 spans 15 amino acids. V gave up 0 bases and J gave up 3 bases, with 12 bases separating them. Here the CDR3 reads CASSQEAGTFYEQYF. In DNA, the CDR3 is TGTGCCAGCAGCCAAGAGGCAGGGACATTCTACGAGCAGTACTTC.

The V gene is TRBV20-1, the J gene TRBJ1-4, with D maybe TRBD1 (5 bases). The CDR3 loop spans 13 amino acids. V was shortened by 1 base and J by 8 bases, with 11 bases between the two germline ends. Germline V gene data show CDR1 as DFQATT and CDR2 as SNEGSKA (reference sequence). The CDR3 loop reads CSARVSGEEKLFF. The DNA for the CDR3 is TGCAGTGCTAGAGTGTCGGGGGAGGAAAAACTGTTTTTT.

The V gene is TRBV5-1, the J gene TRBJ2-1; D is possibly TRBD2 (5 bases). The CDR3 loop spans 15 amino acids. Germline loops: CDR1 SGHRS, CDR2 YFSETQ. Trimming pared 1 base from V and 1 base from J, leaving 9 bases between. CDR3 coding DNA: TGCGCCAGCAGCTTGACGGGATTTTCCTACAATGAGCAGTTCTTC. This gives the protein CASSLTGFSYNEQFF.

V and J are TRBV28 and TRBJ2-1; D remains unclear. CDR1 and CDR2 (germline): MDHEN, SYDVKM. V was clipped by 3 bases and J by 0 bases, with 9 bases between them. This CDR3 spans 15 amino acids. The CDR3 DNA sequence: TGTGCCAGCAGTTTCACACAGAGCTCCTACAATGAGCAGTTCTTC. It codes for CASSFTQSSYNEQFF.